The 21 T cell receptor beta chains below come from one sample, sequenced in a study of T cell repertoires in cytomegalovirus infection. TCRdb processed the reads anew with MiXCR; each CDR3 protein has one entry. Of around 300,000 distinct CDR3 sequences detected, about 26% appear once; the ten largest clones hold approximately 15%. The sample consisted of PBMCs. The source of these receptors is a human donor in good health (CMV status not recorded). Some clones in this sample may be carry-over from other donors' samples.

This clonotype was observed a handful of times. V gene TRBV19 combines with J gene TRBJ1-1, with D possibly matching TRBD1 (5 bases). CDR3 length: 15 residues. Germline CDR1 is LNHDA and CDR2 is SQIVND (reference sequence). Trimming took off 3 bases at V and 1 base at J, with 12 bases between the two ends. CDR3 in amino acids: CASSIIGAGNTEAFF. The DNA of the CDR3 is TGTGCCAGTAGTATCATCGGGGCGGGGAACACTGAAGCTTTCTTT. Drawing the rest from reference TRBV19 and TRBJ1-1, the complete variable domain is DGGITQSPKYLFRKEGQNVTLSCEQNLNHDAMYWYRQDPGQGLRLIYYSQIVNDFQKGDIAEGYSVSREKKESFPLTVTSAQKNPTAFYLCASSIIGAGNTEAFFGQGTRLTVV.

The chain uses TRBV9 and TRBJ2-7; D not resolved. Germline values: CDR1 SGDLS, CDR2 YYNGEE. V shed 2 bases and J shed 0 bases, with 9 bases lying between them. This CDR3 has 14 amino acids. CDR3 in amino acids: CASSVYPSSYEQYF. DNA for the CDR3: TGTGCCAGCAGCGTTTACCCAAGCTCCTACGAGCAGTACTTC.

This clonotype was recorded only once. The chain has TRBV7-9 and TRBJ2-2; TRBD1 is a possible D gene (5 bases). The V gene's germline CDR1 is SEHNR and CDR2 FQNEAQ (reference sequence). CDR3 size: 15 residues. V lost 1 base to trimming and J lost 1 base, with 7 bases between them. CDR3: CASSLGTMNTGELFF. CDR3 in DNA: TGTGCCAGCAGCTTAGGGACAATGAACACCGGGGAGCTGTTTTTT. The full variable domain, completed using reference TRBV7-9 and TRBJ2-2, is DTGVSQNPRHKITKRGQNVTFRCDPISEHNRLYWYRQTLGQGPEFLTYFQNEAQLEKSRLLSDRFSAERPKGSFSTLEIQRTEQGDSAMYLCASSLGTMNTGELFFGEGSRLTVL.

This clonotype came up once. Here the CDR3 reads CASRQRNPYEQYF. For the CDR3, the DNA is TGTGCCAGCAGACAAAGGAATCCCTACGAGCAGTACTTC. V gene TRBV28 combines with J gene TRBJ2-7; D not resolved. Germline V gives CDR1 MDHEN, CDR2 SYDVKM. V was shortened by 6 bases and J by 2 bases, with 11 bases between the two germline ends. The length of the CDR3 is 13 residues.

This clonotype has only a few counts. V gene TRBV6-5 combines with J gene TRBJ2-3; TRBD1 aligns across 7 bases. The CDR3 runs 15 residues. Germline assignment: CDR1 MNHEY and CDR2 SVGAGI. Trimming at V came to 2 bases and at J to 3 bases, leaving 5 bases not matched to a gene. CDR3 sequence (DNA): TGTGCCAGCAGTTACAGAGGGACAGTTACAGATACGCAGTATTTT. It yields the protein CASSYRGTVTDTQYF.

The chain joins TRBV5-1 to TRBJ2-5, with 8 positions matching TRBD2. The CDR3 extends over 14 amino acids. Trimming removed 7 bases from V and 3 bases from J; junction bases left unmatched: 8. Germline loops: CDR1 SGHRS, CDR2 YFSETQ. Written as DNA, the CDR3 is TGCGCCAGCTCCCCGGGGGGGGCCGAAGAGACCCAGTACTTC. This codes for CASSPGGAEETQYF.

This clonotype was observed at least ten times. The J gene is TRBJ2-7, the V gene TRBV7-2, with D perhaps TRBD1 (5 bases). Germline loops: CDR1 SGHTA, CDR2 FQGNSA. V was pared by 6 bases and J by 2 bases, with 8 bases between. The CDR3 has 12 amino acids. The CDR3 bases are TGTGCCAGCAGTCGACAGCCCTACGAGCAGTACTTC. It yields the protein CASSRQPYEQYF.

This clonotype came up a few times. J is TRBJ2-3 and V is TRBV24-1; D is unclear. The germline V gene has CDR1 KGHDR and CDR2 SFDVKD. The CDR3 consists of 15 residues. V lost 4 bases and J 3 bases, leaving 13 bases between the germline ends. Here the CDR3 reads CATSDSTAQTDTQYF. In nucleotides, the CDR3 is TGTGCCACCAGTGACTCCACGGCCCAGACAGATACGCAGTATTTT.

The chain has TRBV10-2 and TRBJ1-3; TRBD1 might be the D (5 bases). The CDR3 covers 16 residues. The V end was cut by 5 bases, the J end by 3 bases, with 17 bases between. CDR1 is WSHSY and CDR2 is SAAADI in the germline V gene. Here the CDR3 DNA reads TGCGCCAGCAGTCAGGGCAGACCTCTTTTTGGAAACACCATATATTTT. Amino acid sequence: CASSQGRPLFGNTIYF.

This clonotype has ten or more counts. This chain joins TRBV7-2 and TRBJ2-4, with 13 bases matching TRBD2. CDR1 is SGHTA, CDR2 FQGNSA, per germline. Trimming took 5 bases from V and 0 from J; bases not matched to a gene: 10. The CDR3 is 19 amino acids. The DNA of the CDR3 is TGTGCCAGCAGCCTCCCGGGACTAGCGGGACCCCTAGCCAAAAACATTCAGTACTTC. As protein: CASSLPGLAGPLAKNIQYF. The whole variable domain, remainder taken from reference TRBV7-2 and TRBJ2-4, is GAGVSQSPSNKVTEKGKDVELRCDPISGHTALYWYRQSLGQGLEFLIYFQGNSAPDKSGLPSDRFSAERTGGSVSTLTIQRTQQEDSAVYLCASSLPGLAGPLAKNIQYFGAGTRLSVL.

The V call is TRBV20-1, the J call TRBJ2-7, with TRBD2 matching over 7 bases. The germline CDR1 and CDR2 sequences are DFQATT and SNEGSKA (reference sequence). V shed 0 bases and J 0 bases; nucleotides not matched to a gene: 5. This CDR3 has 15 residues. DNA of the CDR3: TGCAGTGCTAGAGATCTCAGGGACTACTCCTACGAGCAGTACTTC. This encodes CSARDLRDYSYEQYF.

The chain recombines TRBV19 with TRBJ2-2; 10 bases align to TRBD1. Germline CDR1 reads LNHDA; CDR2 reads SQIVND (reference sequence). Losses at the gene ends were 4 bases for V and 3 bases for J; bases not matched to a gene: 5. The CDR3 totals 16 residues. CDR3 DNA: TGTGCCAGTAGTAGGACAGGGGGTCGAGACACCGGGGAGCTGTTTTTT. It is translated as CASSRTGGRDTGELFF.

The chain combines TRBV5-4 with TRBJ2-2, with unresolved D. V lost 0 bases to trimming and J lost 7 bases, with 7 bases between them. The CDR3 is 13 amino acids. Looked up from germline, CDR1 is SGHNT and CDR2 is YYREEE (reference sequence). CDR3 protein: CASSLVRDGELFF. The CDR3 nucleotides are TGTGCCAGCAGCTTGGTTAGAGACGGGGAGCTGTTTTTT. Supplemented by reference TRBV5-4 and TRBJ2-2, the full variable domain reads ETGVTQSPTHLIKTRGQQVTLRCSSQSGHNTVSWYQQALGQGPQFIFQYYREEENGRGNFPPRFSGLQFPNYSSELNVNALELDDSALYLCASSLVRDGELFFGEGSRLTVL.

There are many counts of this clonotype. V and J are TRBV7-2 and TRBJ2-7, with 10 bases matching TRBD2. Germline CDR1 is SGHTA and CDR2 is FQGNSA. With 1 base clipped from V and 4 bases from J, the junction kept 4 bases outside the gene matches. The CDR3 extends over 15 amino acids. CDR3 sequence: CASSLGGTSAYEQYF. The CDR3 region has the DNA TGTGCCAGCAGCTTAGGAGGGACTAGCGCTTACGAGCAGTACTTC.

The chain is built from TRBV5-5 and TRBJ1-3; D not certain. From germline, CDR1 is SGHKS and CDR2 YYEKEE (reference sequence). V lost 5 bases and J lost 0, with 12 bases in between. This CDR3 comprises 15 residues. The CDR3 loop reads CASSQTDYSGNTIYF. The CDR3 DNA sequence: TGTGCCAGCAGTCAGACCGACTACTCTGGAAACACCATATATTTT. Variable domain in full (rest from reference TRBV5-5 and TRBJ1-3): DAGVTQSPTHLIKTRGQQVTLRCSPISGHKSVSWYQQVLGQGPQFIFQYYEKEERGRGNFPDRFSARQFPNYSSELNVNALLLGDSALYLCASSQTDYSGNTIYFGEGSWLTVV.

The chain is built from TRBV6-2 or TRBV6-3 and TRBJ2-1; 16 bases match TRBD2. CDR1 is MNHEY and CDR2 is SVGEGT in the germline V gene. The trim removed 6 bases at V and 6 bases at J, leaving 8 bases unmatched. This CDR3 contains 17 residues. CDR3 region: CASRRGTSGRDRNEQFF. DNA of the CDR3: TGTGCCAGCAGAAGGGGGACTAGCGGGAGGGATCGCAATGAGCAGTTCTTC.

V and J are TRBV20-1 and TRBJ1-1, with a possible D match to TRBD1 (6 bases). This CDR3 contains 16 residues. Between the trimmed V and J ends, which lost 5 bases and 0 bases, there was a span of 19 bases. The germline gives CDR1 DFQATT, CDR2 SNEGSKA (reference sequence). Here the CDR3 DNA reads TGCAGTGCTCGCTCGACAGGTCCTCCCTTGAACACTGAAGCTTTCTTT. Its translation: CSARSTGPPLNTEAFF.

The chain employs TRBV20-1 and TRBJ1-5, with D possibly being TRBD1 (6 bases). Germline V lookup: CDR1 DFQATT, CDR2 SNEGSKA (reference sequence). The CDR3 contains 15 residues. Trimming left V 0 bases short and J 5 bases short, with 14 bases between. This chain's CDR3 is CSARDGWTADQPQHF. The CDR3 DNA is TGCAGTGCTAGAGATGGTTGGACAGCGGATCAGCCCCAGCATTTT.

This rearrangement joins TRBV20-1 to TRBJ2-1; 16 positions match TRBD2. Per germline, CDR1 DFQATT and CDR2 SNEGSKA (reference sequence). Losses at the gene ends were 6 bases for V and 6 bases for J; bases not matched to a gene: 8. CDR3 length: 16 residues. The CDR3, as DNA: TGCAGTGCAAGTGGGACTAGCGGGAGGGCCGGCAATGAGCAGTTCTTC. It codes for CSASGTSGRAGNEQFF.

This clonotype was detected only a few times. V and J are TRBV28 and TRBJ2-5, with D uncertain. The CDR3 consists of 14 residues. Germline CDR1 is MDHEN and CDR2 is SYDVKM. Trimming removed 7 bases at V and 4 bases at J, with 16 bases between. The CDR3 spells CASNLPETRETQYF. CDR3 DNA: TGTGCCAGCAACCTACCAGAGACCAGAGAGACCCAGTACTTC.

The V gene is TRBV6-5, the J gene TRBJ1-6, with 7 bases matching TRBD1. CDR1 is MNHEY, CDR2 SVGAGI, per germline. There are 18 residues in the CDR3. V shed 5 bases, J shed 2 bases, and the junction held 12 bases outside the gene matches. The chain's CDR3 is CASSTTTGERPYNSPLHF. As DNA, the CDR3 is TGTGCCAGCAGTACAACTACAGGGGAGAGGCCCTATAATTCACCCCTCCACTTT.